The 31 T cell receptor beta chains in this list originate from one sample, sequenced in a study of blood T cell repertoires in COVID-19. Repertoires were generated with immunoSEQ multiplex PCR, while TCRdb's copy carries only in-frame clones and drops some. Among some 130,000 clones, about 80% were seen once, and the ten largest hold around 15%. The specimen was peripheral blood. Every receptor here comes from a woman aged 50 to 65 with acute or convalescent COVID-19.

The chain combines TRBV11-2 with TRBJ2-3; 15 bases map to TRBD2. Germline V gene lookup returns CDR1 SGHAT and CDR2 FQNNGV. Unmatched junction bases numbered 12, after V lost 5 bases and J lost 6 bases. This CDR3 contains 18 residues. The CDR3 spells CASSPWTSGGARPDTQYF. In DNA form, the CDR3 reads TGTGCCAGCAGCCCGTGGACTAGCGGGGGGGCCCGGCCGGATACGCAGTATTTT.

A note on this clone: In the same sample, other DNA sequences code for this CDR3. The J gene is TRBJ2-6, the V gene TRBV3-1 (or the pseudogene TRBV3-2); D is uncertain. Germline V CDR1 and CDR2: LGHDT, YNNKEL (reference sequence). Trimming left V 4 bases short and J 0 bases short, with 7 bases between. The CDR3 extends over 15 amino acids. For the CDR3, the DNA is TGTGCCAGCAGCCCCTCTCTCTCTGGGGCCAACGTCCTGACTTTC. Residues: CASSPSLSGANVLTF.

The chain couples TRBV2 to TRBJ1-2; 10 bases map to TRBD1. V was pared by 5 bases and J by 7 bases, with 7 bases of the junction left unmatched. This CDR3 has 14 amino acids. Germline loops: CDR1 SNHLY, CDR2 FYNNEI. The CDR3 bases are TGTGCCAGCAGTTGGGACAGGGGATCGAGTGGCTACACCTTC. Encoded protein: CASSWDRGSSGYTF.

This clone was seen once. This chain uses TRBV25-1 with TRBJ2-7; perhaps TRBD2 as D (6 bases). This CDR3 comprises 12 residues. Germline V gene data show CDR1 as MGHDK and CDR2 as SYGVNS. Trimming shortened V by 8 bases and J by 2 bases, and 10 bases separated the two germline ends. In DNA form, the CDR3 reads TGTGCCAGCCGGGGGAGTACCTACGAGCAGTACTTC. It specifies CASRGSTYEQYF.

Regarding this clone: Other nucleotide sequences in the sample specify the same CDR3. The chain is built from TRBV24-1 and TRBJ2-5; no reliable D call. Germline V CDR1 and CDR2: KGHDR, SFDVKD. Trimming removed 5 bases at V and 5 bases at J, with 8 bases between. CDR3 length: 12 amino acids. This CDR3 reads CATSGGAETQYF. CDR3 nucleotides: TGTGCCACCAGTGGCGGAGCGGAGACCCAGTACTTC.

J is TRBJ1-5 and V is TRBV4-1, with 9 bases that match TRBD1. Germline V gives CDR1 MGHRA, CDR2 YSYEKL. This CDR3 is 17 amino acids long. J was trimmed by 0 bases and V by 2 bases; bases with no gene match: 5. This chain's CDR3 is CASSQTLGQGSNQPQHF. The CDR3 nucleotides read TGCGCCAGCAGCCAAACGCTGGGACAGGGTAGCAATCAGCCCCAGCATTTT.

This chain joins TRBV5-4 and TRBJ2-1; 9 nucleotides align to TRBD2. The germline V gene encodes CDR1 SGHNT and CDR2 YYREEE (reference sequence). Trimming took 5 bases from V and 9 from J; bases not matched to a gene: 9. The CDR3 has 14 amino acids. This CDR3 is CASRAGGPYGEQFF. CDR3 coding DNA: TGTGCCAGCAGGGCGGGGGGGCCTTACGGTGAGCAGTTCTTC. Drawing the rest from reference TRBV5-4 and TRBJ2-1, the complete variable domain is ETGVTQSPTHLIKTRGQQVTLRCSSQSGHNTVSWYQQALGQGPQFIFQYYREEENGRGNFPPRFSGLQFPNYSSELNVNALELDDSALYLCASRAGGPYGEQFFGPGTRLTVL.

The chain is built from TRBV27 and TRBJ2-2; TRBD2 might be the D (6 bases). Germline lookup yields CDR1 MNHEY and CDR2 SMNVEV (reference sequence). CDR3 length equals 13 residues. V was clipped by 3 bases and J by 5 bases, with 7 bases between them. For the CDR3, the DNA is TGTGCCAGCAGTTTGGGGGGAACCGGGGAGCTGTTTTTT. It specifies CASSLGGTGELFF.

The CDR3 reads CAWSGNRGQPQHF. The CDR3, as DNA: TGTGCCTGGAGTGGAAATCGCGGTCAGCCCCAGCATTTT. The chain joins TRBV30 to TRBJ1-5; D remains unclear. The V and J ends lost 1 base and 6 bases respectively, with 10 bases between them. The CDR3 spans 13 residues. CDR1 and CDR2 from the germline V gene are GTSNPN and SVGIG (reference sequence).

The J gene is TRBJ1-1, the V gene TRBV11-2; 9 bases are a match to TRBD1. This CDR3 region has 15 residues. Losses at the gene ends were 6 bases for V and 5 bases for J; bases not matched to a gene: 10. CDR1 is SGHAT, CDR2 FQNNGV, per germline. The CDR3 reads CASSSPTGGSTEAFF. DNA for the CDR3: TGTGCCAGCAGTTCCCCGACAGGGGGAAGTACTGAAGCTTTCTTT.

This rearrangement joins TRBV7-3 to TRBJ1-2, with D perhaps matching TRBD1 (5 bases). CDR3 length equals 13 residues. V was trimmed by 5 bases and J by 2 bases, leaving 9 bases between them. CDR1 and CDR2 (germline): SGHTA, FQGTGA. The CDR3 region is CASSRGLNYGYTF. As DNA, the CDR3 is TGTGCCAGCAGCCGGGGACTGAACTATGGCTACACCTTC.

V is TRBV10-2 and J is TRBJ1-6; no firm D call. This CDR3 region has 15 residues. Trimming pared 8 bases from V and 8 bases from J, leaving 19 bases between. Germline-derived CDR1 and CDR2 are WSHSY and SAAADI. The CDR3 spells CASGLMGLRDSPLHF. The DNA for the CDR3 is TGCGCCAGCGGGTTGATGGGTCTTCGGGATTCACCCCTCCACTTT.

This chain joins TRBV3-1 (or the pseudogene TRBV3-2) and TRBJ2-3, with 11 nucleotides matching TRBD2. Germline-derived CDR1 and CDR2 are LGHDT and YNNKEL (reference sequence). The CDR3 has 15 amino acids. V lost 1 base, J lost 3 bases, and 0 bases stayed unmatched. The CDR3 is CASSQVAGGTDTQYF. Written as DNA, the CDR3 is TGTGCCAGCAGCCAAGTAGCGGGGGGGACAGATACGCAGTATTTT.

The chain couples TRBV6-5 to TRBJ1-1; D is unresolved. The CDR3 has 12 residues. Germline V gives CDR1 MNHEY, CDR2 SVGAGI. Between the trimmed V and J ends, which lost 8 bases and 0 bases, there was a span of 7 bases. Written as DNA, the CDR3 is TGTGCCAGCGTCTCGGTGAACACTGAAGCTTTCTTT. Translated: CASVSVNTEAFF.

This sequence joins TRBV19 and TRBJ1-4; perhaps TRBD1 as D (5 bases). CDR1 is LNHDA, CDR2 SQIVND, per germline (reference sequence). CDR3 length equals 13 residues. With 2 bases removed from V and 8 bases from J, the gap between germline ends came to 9 bases. CDR3 region: CASSIQGREKLFF. The CDR3 DNA sequence: TGTGCCAGTAGTATACAGGGCCGCGAAAAACTGTTTTTT.

V gene TRBV14 combines with J gene TRBJ1-3, with D uncertain. This CDR3 contains 16 residues. The germline V gene has CDR1 SGHDN and CDR2 FVKESK. With 1 base removed from V and 0 bases from J, the gap between germline ends came to 10 bases. CDR3 sequence (DNA): TGTGCCAGCAGCCAAGTGAACAGCCACTCTGGAAACACCATATATTTT. Translation gives CASSQVNSHSGNTIYF.

V is TRBV21-1 and J is TRBJ2-1; the table's D call, TRBD1, has no DNA check behind it. TRBV21-1 is recorded as a pseudogene. The CDR3 sequence is 16 residues long. The CDR3 loop reads CASSKVTGQPNNEQFF. As DNA, the CDR3 is TGTGCCAGCAGCAAAGTTACGGGACAACCTAACAATGAGCAGTTCTTC.

The chain is built from TRBV7-9 and TRBJ1-2; no clear D. Germline V gene lookup returns CDR1 SEHNR and CDR2 FQNEAQ (reference sequence). The length of the CDR3 is 13 residues. V shed 3 bases and J shed 3 bases, with 8 bases lying between them. The CDR3 is CASSFSGDYGYTF. The CDR3 DNA reads as TGTGCCAGCAGCTTTTCCGGGGACTATGGCTACACCTTC.

The V and J genes are TRBV30 and TRBJ1-2, with 7 bases identical to TRBD1. CDR3 length: 16 amino acids. Germline V gene sequence: CDR1 GTSNPN, CDR2 SVGIG (reference sequence). V lost 2 bases, J lost 2 bases, and 11 bases stayed unmatched. This CDR3 is CAWSLNWDSQNYGYTF. DNA of the CDR3: TGTGCCTGGAGTTTGAATTGGGACAGCCAGAACTATGGCTACACCTTC.

This clone appeared a few times. The chain recombines TRBV6-5 with TRBJ2-7; 7 bases are a match to TRBD1. The CDR3 sequence is 14 residues long. Losses at the gene ends were 6 bases for V and 4 bases for J; bases not matched to a gene: 9. Per the germline V gene, CDR1 is MNHEY and CDR2 is SVGAGI. For the CDR3, the DNA is TGTGCCAGCAGGCCGGGACAGCAAAAATACGAGCAGTACTTC. Protein: CASRPGQQKYEQYF.

J is TRBJ1-6 and V is TRBV19; 9 positions agree with TRBD1. Trimming took 8 bases from V and 8 from J; bases not matched to a gene: 10. The CDR3 has 15 amino acids. The germline V gene has CDR1 LNHDA and CDR2 SQIVND (reference sequence). For the CDR3, the DNA is TGTGCCAGTCGGAGGACAGGGGTCAATGATTCACCCCTCCACTTT. This gives the protein CASRRTGVNDSPLHF.

The chain has TRBV12-3 or TRBV12-4 and TRBJ1-2, with a possible D match to TRBD1 (6 bases). The CDR3 has 13 residues. V lost 5 bases to trimming and J lost 4 bases, with 11 bases between them. CDR3 amino acids: CASSVTGPYGYTF. For the CDR3, the DNA is TGTGCCAGCAGTGTGACAGGCCCCTATGGCTACACCTTC.

The chain is built from TRBV10-3 and TRBJ1-6; 7 bases map to TRBD1. CDR3 length: 15 amino acids. V lost 0 bases to trimming and J lost 9 bases; unmatched junction nucleotides: 5. Germline V lookup: CDR1 ENHRY, CDR2 SYGVKD. The DNA for the CDR3 is TGTGCCATCAGTGAGTCGAGACAGGGAATTTCACCCCTCCACTTT. As protein: CAISESRQGISPLHF.

This chain links TRBV11-3 with TRBJ2-2; TRBD1 matches 7 bases. This CDR3 contains 15 residues. The trim removed 6 bases at V and 2 bases at J, leaving 6 bases unmatched. The germline gives CDR1 SGHNT, CDR2 YENEEA. DNA for the CDR3: TGTGCCAGCAGTAGTAACAGGGGCAACACCGGGGAGCTGTTTTTT. Its protein product is CASSSNRGNTGELFF. The full variable domain, completed using reference TRBV11-3 and TRBJ2-2, is EAGVVQSPRYKIIEKKQPVAFWCNPISGHNTLYWYLQNLGQGPELLIRYENEEAVDDSQLPKDRFSAERLKGVDSTLKIQPAELGDSAVYLCASSSNRGNTGELFFGEGSRLTVL.

J is TRBJ2-3 and V is TRBV5-1, with D hard to call. V was shortened by 5 bases and J by 2 bases, with 12 bases between the two germline ends. CDR3 length equals 14 residues. Per the germline V gene, CDR1 is SGHRS and CDR2 is YFSETQ. The CDR3 nucleotides are TGCGCCAGCAGACCTGAGCAACCCACAGATACGCAGTATTTT. Its protein product is CASRPEQPTDTQYF.

This clone was recorded a few times. V and J are TRBV5-1 and TRBJ1-4, with D hard to call. Per germline, CDR1 SGHRS and CDR2 YFSETQ. Trimming took off 0 bases at V and 5 bases at J, with 11 bases between the two ends. This CDR3 is built from 15 residues. This chain's CDR3 is CASSLESGRNEKLFF. The CDR3 region has the DNA TGCGCCAGCAGCTTGGAGTCAGGCCGAAATGAAAAACTGTTTTTT.

The chain recombines TRBV2 with TRBJ2-3, with 12 bases that match TRBD2. The germline gives CDR1 SNHLY, CDR2 FYNNEI. The V segment lost 2 bases and the J segment 3 bases; nucleotides outside the gene matches: 0. The CDR3 is 15 amino acids. The CDR3 coding sequence is TGTGCCAGCAGTGAACTAGCGGGGGGGACAGATACGCAGTATTTT. Translating it yields CASSELAGGTDTQYF. The full variable domain, with the rest looked up from reference TRBV2 and TRBJ2-3, is EPEVTQTPSHQVTQMGQEVILRCVPISNHLYFYWYRQILGQKVEFLVSFYNNEISEKSEIFDDQFSVERPDGSNFTLKIRSTKLEDSAMYFCASSELAGGTDTQYFGPGTRLTVL.

The chain uses TRBV7-9 and TRBJ1-1, with D tentatively TRBD1 (6 bases). CDR1 is SEHNR, CDR2 FQNEAQ, per germline (reference sequence). The CDR3 length is 13 residues. V dropped 6 bases and J dropped 4 bases, with 12 bases sitting between them. Here the CDR3 reads CASRLTGTTEAFF. The DNA of the CDR3 is TGTGCCAGCAGACTCACAGGGACCACTGAAGCTTTCTTT.

The V call is TRBV14, the J call TRBJ1-4; D is ambiguous. This CDR3 comprises 15 residues. CDR1 is SGHDN, CDR2 FVKESK, per germline. V lost 2 bases and J 5 bases, leaving 12 bases between the germline ends. The CDR3 DNA is TGTGCCAGCAGCCAATGGGTGGGCATCAATGAAAAACTGTTTTTT. Protein sequence: CASSQWVGINEKLFF. The full variable domain, completed using reference TRBV14 and TRBJ1-4, is EAGVTQFPSHSVIEKGQTVTLRCDPISGHDNLYWYRRVMGKEIKFLLHFVKESKQDESGMPNNRFLAERTGGTYSTLKVQPAELEDSGVYFCASSQWVGINEKLFFGSGTQLSVL.

CDR3 nucleotides: TGTGCCAGCAGCTTGGGCGGGGACTACGAGCAGTACTTC. This sequence encodes CASSLGGDYEQYF. The rearrangement joins TRBV7-9 to TRBJ2-7; perhaps TRBD2 as D (6 bases). V was trimmed by 3 bases and J by 3 bases, leaving 9 bases between them. Germline V gene lookup returns CDR1 SEHNR and CDR2 FQNEAQ (reference sequence). This CDR3 has 13 amino acids.

This clone was detected only once. This chain joins TRBV5-1 and TRBJ2-7, with no clear D. Looked up from germline, CDR1 is SGHRS and CDR2 is YFSETQ. The germline V and J ends were trimmed by 4 bases and 5 bases, with 10 bases remaining between them. This CDR3 is 12 amino acids long. For the CDR3, the DNA is TGCGCCAGCAGCGCTGGAGTCGACGAGCAGTACTTC. Amino acid sequence: CASSAGVDEQYF. The variable domain in full, with the rest retrieved from reference TRBV5-1 and TRBJ2-7, is KAGVTQTPRYLIKTRGQQVTLSCSPISGHRSVSWYQQTPGQGLQFLFEYFSETQRNKGNFPGRFSGRQFSNSRSEMNVSTLELGDSALYLCASSAGVDEQYFGPGTRLTVT.